This T cell receptor beta chain was sequenced for a study of blood T cell repertoires in COVID-19. CDR1 is SGHTA, CDR2 FQGNSA, per germline. Trimming removed 7 bases from V and 7 bases from J, with 23 bases in between. The CDR3 length is 15 residues. Sequencing was performed with immunoSEQ multiplex PCR; in TCRdb, only in-frame clones are kept and a portion is missing. Of nearly 65,000 clones in the sample, 80% to 90% are singletons; the top ten hold over 9%. This rearrangement joins TRBV7-2 to TRBJ2-7, with D possibly TRBD2 on 6 matching bases. Sequencing used peripheral blood. The TCR comes from a human donor in a cohort sampled during active COVID-19. CDR3 region: CASTFGGSARLEQYF. CDR3 DNA: TGTGCCAGCACCTTCGGGGGTAGCGCTCGCTTGGAGCAGTACTTC. Complete variable domain (other parts from reference TRBV7-2 and TRBJ2-7): GAGVSQSPSNKVTEKGKDVELRCDPISGHTALYWYRQSLGQGLEFLIYFQGNSAPDKSGLPSDRFSAERTGGSVSTLTIQRTQQEDSAVYLCASTFGGSARLEQYFGPGTRLTVT.